The sequence of this T cell receptor (beta chain) was determined in a study of CD8 T cells in ankylosing spondylitis. TCRdb fed the 5' RACE reads into MiXCR, producing one record per CDR3 protein. Among 250,000 or so distinct CDR3 sequences listed, roughly a tenth were seen once. Study observations and caveats: Ankylosing spondylitis blood seemed to carry a telltale TCR beta motif made of seven or eight highly homologous variants. Within matched ankylosing spondylitis synovial fluid, disease-linked clones were reportedly significantly enriched. Some motif variants were previously reported in reactive arthritis synovial fluid and blood.

This clonotype was detected many times. Its antigen is not identified. The TCR sequence derives from a male donor with ankylosing spondylitis or in good health (not recorded which). Sequencing was performed on blood, either unsorted or a sorted T cell fraction (not recorded which).

As DNA, the CDR3 is TGCGCCAGCAGCTTGGCAGGGGGCGCCCCCGGGGAGCTGTTTTTT. Translation gives CASSLAGGAPGELFF. The rearrangement links TRBV5-1 to TRBJ2-2; 8 bases match TRBD1. This CDR3 is 15 amino acids long. The V gene's germline CDR1 is SGHRS and CDR2 YFSETQ. V was clipped by 0 bases and J by 6 bases; unmatched bases: 4.